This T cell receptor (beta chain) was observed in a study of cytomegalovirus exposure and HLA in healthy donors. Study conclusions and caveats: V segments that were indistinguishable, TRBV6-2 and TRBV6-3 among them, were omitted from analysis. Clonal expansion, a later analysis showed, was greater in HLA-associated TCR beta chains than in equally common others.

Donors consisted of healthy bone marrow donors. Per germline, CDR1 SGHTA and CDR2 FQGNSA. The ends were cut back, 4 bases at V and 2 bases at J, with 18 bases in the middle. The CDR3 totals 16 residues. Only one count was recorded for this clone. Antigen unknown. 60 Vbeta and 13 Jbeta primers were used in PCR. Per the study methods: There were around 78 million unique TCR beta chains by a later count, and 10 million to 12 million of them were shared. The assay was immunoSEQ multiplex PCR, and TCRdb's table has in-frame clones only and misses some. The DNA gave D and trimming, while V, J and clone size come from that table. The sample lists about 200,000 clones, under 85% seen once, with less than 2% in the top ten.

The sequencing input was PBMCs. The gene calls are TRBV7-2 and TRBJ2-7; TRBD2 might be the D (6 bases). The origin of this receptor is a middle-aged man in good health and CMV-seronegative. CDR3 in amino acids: CASSSQASDAPYEQYF. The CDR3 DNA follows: TGTGCCAGCAGCTCCCAGGCTAGCGACGCTCCCTACGAGCAGTACTTC. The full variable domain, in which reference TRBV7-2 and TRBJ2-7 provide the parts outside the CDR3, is GAGVSQSPSNKVTEKGKDVELRCDPISGHTALYWYRQSLGQGLEFLIYFQGNSAPDKSGLPSDRFSAERTGGSVSTLTIQRTQQEDSAVYLCASSSQASDAPYEQYFGPGTRLTVT.